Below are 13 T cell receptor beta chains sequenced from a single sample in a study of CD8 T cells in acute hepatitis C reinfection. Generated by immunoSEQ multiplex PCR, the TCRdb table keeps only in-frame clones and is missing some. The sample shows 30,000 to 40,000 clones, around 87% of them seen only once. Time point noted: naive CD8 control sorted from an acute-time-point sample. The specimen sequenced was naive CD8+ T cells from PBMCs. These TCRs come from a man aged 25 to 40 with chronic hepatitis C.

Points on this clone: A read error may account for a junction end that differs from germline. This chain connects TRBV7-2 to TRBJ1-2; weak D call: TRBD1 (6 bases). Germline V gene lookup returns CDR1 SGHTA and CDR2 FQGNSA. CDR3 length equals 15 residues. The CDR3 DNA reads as TGTGCCAGCAGCTTAGTTTCCGGGACATCGAGCGCTCTCCTCTTC. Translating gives CASSLVSGTSSALLF.

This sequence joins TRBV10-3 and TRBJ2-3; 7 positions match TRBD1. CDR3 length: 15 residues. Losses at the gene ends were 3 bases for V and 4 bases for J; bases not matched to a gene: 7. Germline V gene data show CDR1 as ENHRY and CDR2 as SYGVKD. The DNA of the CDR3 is TGTGCCATCAGTGATCCGACAGGGTCGGCAGATACGCAGTATTTT. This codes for CAISDPTGSADTQYF.

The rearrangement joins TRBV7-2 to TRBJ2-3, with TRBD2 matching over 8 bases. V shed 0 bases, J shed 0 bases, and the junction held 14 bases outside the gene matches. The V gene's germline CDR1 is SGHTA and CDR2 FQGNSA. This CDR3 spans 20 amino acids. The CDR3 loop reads CASSLALILGGRPSTDTQYF. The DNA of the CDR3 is TGTGCCAGCAGCTTAGCGCTAATATTGGGCGGGAGGCCTAGCACAGATACGCAGTATTTT. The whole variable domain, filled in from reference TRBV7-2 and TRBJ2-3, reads GAGVSQSPSNKVTEKGKDVELRCDPISGHTALYWYRQSLGQGLEFLIYFQGNSAPDKSGLPSDRFSAERTGGSVSTLTIQRTQQEDSAVYLCASSLALILGGRPSTDTQYFGPGTRLTVL.

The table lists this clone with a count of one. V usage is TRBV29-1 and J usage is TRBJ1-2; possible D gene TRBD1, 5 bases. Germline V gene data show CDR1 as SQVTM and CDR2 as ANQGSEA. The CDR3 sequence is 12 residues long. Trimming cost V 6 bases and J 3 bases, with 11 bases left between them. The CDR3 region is CSVPDSYYGYTF. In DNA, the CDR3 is TGCAGCGTGCCCGACAGCTACTATGGCTACACCTTC.

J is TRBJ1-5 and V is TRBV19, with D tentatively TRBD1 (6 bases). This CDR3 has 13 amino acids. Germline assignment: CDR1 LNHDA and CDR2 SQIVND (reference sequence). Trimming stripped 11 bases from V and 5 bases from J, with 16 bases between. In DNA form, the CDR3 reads TGTGCCTCCGGGTGGGGGGCGCATCAGCCCCAGCATTTT. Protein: CASGWGAHQPQHF.

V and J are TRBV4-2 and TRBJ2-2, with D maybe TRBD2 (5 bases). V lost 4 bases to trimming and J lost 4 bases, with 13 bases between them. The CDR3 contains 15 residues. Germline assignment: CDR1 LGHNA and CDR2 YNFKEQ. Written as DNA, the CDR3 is TGTGCCAGCAGCCCTGAGACGGGGAGCACCGGGGAGCTGTTTTTT. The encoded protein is CASSPETGSTGELFF.

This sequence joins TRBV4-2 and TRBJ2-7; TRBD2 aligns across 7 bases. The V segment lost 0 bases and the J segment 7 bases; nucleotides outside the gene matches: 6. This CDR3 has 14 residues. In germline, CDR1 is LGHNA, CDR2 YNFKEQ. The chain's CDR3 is CASSQEGGAWEQYF. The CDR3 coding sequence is TGTGCCAGCAGCCAAGAGGGAGGGGCCTGGGAGCAGTACTTC.

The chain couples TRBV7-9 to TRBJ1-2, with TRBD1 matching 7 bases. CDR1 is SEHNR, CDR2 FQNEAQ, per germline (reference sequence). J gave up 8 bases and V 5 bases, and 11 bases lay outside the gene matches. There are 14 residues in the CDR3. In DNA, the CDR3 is TGTGCCAGCAGCCTTAGAGGGGGCGCAGGGGGCTACACCTTC. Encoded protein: CASSLRGGAGGYTF.

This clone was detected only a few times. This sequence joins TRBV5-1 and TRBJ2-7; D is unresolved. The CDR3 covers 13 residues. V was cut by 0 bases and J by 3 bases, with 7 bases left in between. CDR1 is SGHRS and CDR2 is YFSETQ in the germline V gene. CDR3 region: CASSLALLYEQYF. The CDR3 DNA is TGCGCCAGCAGCTTGGCCCTACTCTACGAGCAGTACTTC.

The DNA for the CDR3 is TGTGCCAGCAGTGACAGAATGAACACTGAAGCTTTCTTT. This codes for CASSDRMNTEAFF. The chain is built from TRBV6-4 and TRBJ1-1, with D unresolved. Trimming pared 2 bases from V and 0 bases from J, leaving 4 bases between. Germline CDR1 MRHNA, CDR2 SNTAGT. CDR3 length: 13 amino acids.

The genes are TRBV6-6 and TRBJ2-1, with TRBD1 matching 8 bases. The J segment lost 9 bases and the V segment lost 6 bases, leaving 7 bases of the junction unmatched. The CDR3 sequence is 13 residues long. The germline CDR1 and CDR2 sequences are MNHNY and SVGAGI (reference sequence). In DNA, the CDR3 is TGTGCCAGCAGGAGCCGGACAGGGCTTGAGCAGTTCTTC. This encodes CASRSRTGLEQFF.

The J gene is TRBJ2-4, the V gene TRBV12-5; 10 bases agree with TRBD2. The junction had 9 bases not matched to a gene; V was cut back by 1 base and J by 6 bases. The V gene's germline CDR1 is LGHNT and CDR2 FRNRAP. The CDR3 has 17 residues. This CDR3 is CASGLGIAGGPGNIQYF. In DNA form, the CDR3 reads TGTGCTAGTGGTTTGGGAATAGCGGGGGGACCAGGAAACATTCAGTACTTC.

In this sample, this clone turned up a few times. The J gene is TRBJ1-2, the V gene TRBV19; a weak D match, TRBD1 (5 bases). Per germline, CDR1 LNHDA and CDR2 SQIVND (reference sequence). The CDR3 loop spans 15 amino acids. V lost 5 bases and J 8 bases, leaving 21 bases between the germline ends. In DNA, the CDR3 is TGTGCCAGTAGTGCCGGACATTGGGATCCCTTGGGCTACACCTTC. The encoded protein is CASSAGHWDPLGYTF.